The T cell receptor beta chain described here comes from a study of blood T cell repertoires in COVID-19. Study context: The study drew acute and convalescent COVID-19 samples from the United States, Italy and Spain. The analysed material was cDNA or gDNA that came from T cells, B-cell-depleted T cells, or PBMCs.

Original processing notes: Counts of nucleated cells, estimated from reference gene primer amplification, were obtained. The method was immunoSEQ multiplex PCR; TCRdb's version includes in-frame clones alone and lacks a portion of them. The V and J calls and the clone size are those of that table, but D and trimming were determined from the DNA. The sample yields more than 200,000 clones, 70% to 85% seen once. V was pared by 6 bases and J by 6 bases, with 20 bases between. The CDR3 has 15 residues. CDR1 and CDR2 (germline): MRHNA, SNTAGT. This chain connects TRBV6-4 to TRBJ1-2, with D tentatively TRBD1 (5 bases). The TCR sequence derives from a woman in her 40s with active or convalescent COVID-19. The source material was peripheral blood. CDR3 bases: TGTGCCAGCAGCGTTACCTCCGGGAGAGGGGATGGCTACACCTTC. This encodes CASSVTSGRGDGYTF.